This T cell receptor (beta chain) was sequenced during a study of cytomegalovirus exposure and HLA in healthy donors. Findings and limits, study-wide: Reportedly, a later analysis found an Asian-associated ancestry cluster had fewer N-insertions than the approximately 640-donor mean. Productive status was seen about 90% or about 30% of the time for most TCR beta V segments in an earlier analysis.

This CDR3 has 14 amino acids. The germline V and J ends were trimmed by 5 bases and 6 bases, with 13 bases remaining between them. CDR1 and CDR2 from the germline V gene are SGHTA and FQGNSA. Regarding this clone: Its specificity is unknown.

The primer mix had 60 Vbeta and 13 Jbeta primers. Sequencing used immunoSEQ multiplex PCR; TCRdb keeps in-frame clones, though not all of them. The table includes about 120,000 clones, 74% detected once. The TCR comes from a woman aged 35 to 49 in good health and CMV-seropositive. V gene TRBV7-2 combines with J gene TRBJ1-4; D is uncertain. Sequencing was performed on PBMCs. This chain's CDR3 is CASSRSPRDEKLFF. In DNA, the CDR3 is TGTGCCAGCAGCCGCTCCCCCCGGGATGAAAAACTGTTTTTT.